This T cell receptor (beta chain) appears in the sequencing data of a study of cytomegalovirus exposure and HLA in healthy donors. Healthy individuals who donated bone marrow served as the donors. Study-wide results and caveats: A later analysis found common viral pathogens apparently linked to several of the most significant clusters. Sequencing likely caused a cluster of highly shared sequence variants.

This clone was seen repeatedly, ten times or more. Its antigen is undetermined. The PCR employed 60 Vbeta primers together with 13 Jbeta primers. Authors' data handling: A later analysis counted some 87 million unique TCR beta chains, 9.5 million to 13 million shared. TCRdb's copy holds only in-frame clones and misses some; the assay was immunoSEQ multiplex PCR. D and trimming come from the DNA, and the V and J calls and clone size come from that table. The sample has approximately 100,000 clones; more than 65% are singletons. This clonotype originated in a woman aged 18-29 years in good health and CMV-seropositive. The specimen was PBMCs.

In nucleotides, the CDR3 is TGTGCTAGTGGTCCTCTGCACGGTGAAGCTTTCTTT. Encoded protein: CASGPLHGEAFF. V gene TRBV12-5 combines with J gene TRBJ1-1, with no clear D. Germline lookup yields CDR1 LGHNT and CDR2 FRNRAP. The germline V and J ends were trimmed by 5 bases and 7 bases, with 11 bases remaining between them. CDR3 length: 12 amino acids. Looking up the rest from reference TRBV12-5 and TRBJ1-1 gives the full variable domain: DARVTQTPRHKVTEMGQEVTMRCQPILGHNTVFWYRQTMMQGLELLAYFRNRAPLDDSGMPKDRFSAEMPDATLATLKIQPSEPRDSAVYFCASGPLHGEAFFGQGTRLTVV.